This TCR beta chain was found in a study of identifying expanded T cells in peripheral blood. Whole-study results and caveats: Technical replicates showed around 1.1 changed clones; around two weeks around 15; four weeks 19. Roughly two-week clone count variance significantly increased as total template count grew.

Assay used: immunoSEQ multiplex PCR; TCRdb lists only in-frame clones, some missing. The sample has around 85,000 clones; roughly 91% are singletons. Trimming shortened V by 5 bases and J by 1 base, and 8 bases separated the two germline ends. Germline V CDR1 and CDR2: SGHVS, FQNEAQ. The CDR3 is 13 amino acids. As concerns this clone: The antigen is unknown.

Collection occurred without any documented infections or immune events in donors. This receptor was taken from a person aged 18 to 75 in good health. This chain uses TRBV7-8 with TRBJ2-5; D might be TRBD1 or TRBD2, each matching 5 bases. Material for sequencing was blood. CDR3 sequence (DNA): TGTGCCAGCAGCCAGGGACCCCAAGAGACCCAGTACTTC. This sequence encodes CASSQGPQETQYF.